This TCR beta chain appears in the sequencing data of a study of CD8 T cells in ankylosing spondylitis. V shed 2 bases and J shed 7 bases, with 0 bases lying between them. The CDR3 runs to 10 residues. Study-level findings and limits: It was reported that disease-linked clones were significantly enriched in matched ankylosing spondylitis synovial fluid. Apparently characteristic of ankylosing spondylitis blood was a TCR beta motif (roughly 8 highly homologous variants). Researchers report that disease-linked clones proved CD8+ and relatively rare in peripheral blood.

Quantitative barcoded 5'-RACE was used to prepare TCR beta libraries. MiXCR, run by TCRdb on the 5' RACE reads, gives a single entry per CDR3 protein. The sample contains some 700,000 distinct CDR3 sequences, roughly 20% of which appear only once. This clonotype appeared many times. Its specificity is unknown. Sample: blood, either unsorted or a sorted T cell fraction (not recorded which). This chain connects TRBV12-3 or TRBV12-4 to TRBJ2-1, with unresolved D. This receptor was obtained from a male donor with ankylosing spondylitis. As DNA, the CDR3 is TGTGCCAGCAGTTTAAATGAGCAGTTCTTC. Translating it yields CASSLNEQFF.